The 19 T cell receptor beta chains below come from one sample, sequenced in a study of cytotoxic CD8 clonotypes in ibrutinib-treated CLL. Libraries were prepared by immunoSEQ multiplex PCR; TCRdb keeps only in-frame clonotypes and omits some of them. There are around 200,000 clones in the sample; roughly 73% occur only once, and roughly an eighth lies in the top ten. The material was PBMCs, obtained after 12 months of ibrutinib treatment. These receptors were obtained from a human donor with chronic lymphocytic leukemia.

The CDR3 sequence: CASKDRANEKLFF. CDR3 DNA: TGTGCCAGCAAGGACAGGGCAAATGAAAAACTGTTTTTT. V and J are TRBV2 and TRBJ1-4, with 8 bases aligning to TRBD1. This CDR3 is 13 amino acids long. After removal of 7 bases from V and 5 bases from J, the junction contained 3 bases not matched to a gene. Germline CDR1 reads SNHLY; CDR2 reads FYNNEI. The whole variable domain, remainder taken from reference TRBV2 and TRBJ1-4, is EPEVTQTPSHQVTQMGQEVILRCVPISNHLYFYWYRQILGQKVEFLVSFYNNEISEKSEIFDDQFSVERPDGSNFTLKIRSTKLEDSAMYFCASKDRANEKLFFGSGTQLSVL.

The CDR3: CASSLVRGDQPQHF. DNA for the CDR3: TGTGCCAGCAGTTTAGTTAGGGGCGATCAGCCCCAGCATTTT. This chain uses TRBV27 with TRBJ1-5; D is possibly TRBD1 (5 bases). The V end lost 2 bases, the J end lost 5 bases, and 10 bases lay between the germline ends. Germline V lookup: CDR1 MNHEY, CDR2 SMNVEV (reference sequence). The length of the CDR3 is 14 residues.

The chain uses TRBV6-5 and TRBJ2-5, with D tentatively TRBD2 (6 bases). Trimming shortened V by 3 bases and J by 1 base, and 15 bases separated the two germline ends. The CDR3 consists of 16 residues. The germline V gene has CDR1 MNHEY and CDR2 SVGAGI. The CDR3 coding sequence is TGTGCCAGCAGTTATTCGGCGGAGGGAACCCAAGAGACCCAGTACTTC. This sequence encodes CASSYSAEGTQETQYF.

The chain carries TRBV6-5 and TRBJ1-1; 9 nucleotides line up with TRBD1. The CDR3 extends over 15 amino acids. CDR1 and CDR2 from the germline V gene are MNHEY and SVGAGI. V lost 6 bases to trimming and J lost 4 bases; unmatched junction nucleotides: 9. The CDR3 reads CASSEQGAGSTEAFF. The CDR3 nucleotides are TGTGCCAGCAGCGAACAGGGGGCAGGAAGCACTGAAGCTTTCTTT.

A word on this clone: The same CDR3 arises from other DNA sequences in this sample as well. V and J are TRBV2 and TRBJ2-5; no reliable D call. V was clipped by 6 bases and J by 3 bases, with 5 bases between them. The CDR3 has 11 amino acids. Germline CDR1 is SNHLY and CDR2 is FYNNEI. In DNA form, the CDR3 reads TGTGCCAGCAGCCAGGAAGAGACCCAGTACTTC. It translates to CASSQEETQYF.

The chain links TRBV6-1 to TRBJ1-4; D gene ambiguous. V gave up 7 bases and J gave up 8 bases, with 17 bases separating them. Germline CDR1 reads MNHNS; CDR2 reads SASEGT. This CDR3 spans 14 amino acids. CDR3 in DNA: TGTGCCAGCAATAGAAAGGATACGGGGGAAAAACTGTTTTTT. This codes for CASNRKDTGEKLFF.

The rearrangement links TRBV7-9 to TRBJ2-4; D is perhaps TRBD1 or TRBD2 (5 bases each). Trimming took 6 bases from V and 15 from J, leaving 21 bases between them. The germline V gene has CDR1 SEHNR and CDR2 FQNEAQ (reference sequence). CDR3 length equals 13 residues. Written as DNA, the CDR3 is TGTGCCAGCAGGCCCGTTCCGGGACGAGGGCTGTACTTC. As protein: CASRPVPGRGLYF.

The chain couples TRBV10-2 to TRBJ1-1; D gene ambiguous. The CDR3 covers 11 residues. With 8 bases removed from V and 2 bases from J, the gap between germline ends came to 6 bases. Germline values: CDR1 WSHSY, CDR2 SAAADI. The CDR3 DNA reads TGCGCCAGCCAGGCAAACACTGAAGCTTTCTTT. This sequence encodes CASQANTEAFF.

The chain carries TRBV6-6 and TRBJ1-2; possible D gene TRBD1, 5 bases. V was shortened by 6 bases and J by 2 bases, with 13 bases between the two germline ends. CDR1 and CDR2 from the germline V gene are MNHNY and SVGAGI (reference sequence). This CDR3 has 14 amino acids. CDR3 bases: TGTGCCAGCAGGGGGGAAGGCGGCAACTATGGCTACACCTTC. Translation: CASRGEGGNYGYTF.

Points on this clone: In the same sample, other DNA sequences code for this CDR3. This chain links TRBV11-2 with TRBJ2-7, with D unclear. The CDR3 sequence is 11 residues long. Trimming left V 5 bases short and J 0 bases short, with 2 bases between. Germline V lookup: CDR1 SGHAT, CDR2 FQNNGV. CDR3 amino acids: CASSPSYEQYF. The CDR3 DNA sequence: TGTGCCAGCAGCCCCTCCTACGAGCAGTACTTC. The entire variable domain, with the rest obtained from reference TRBV11-2 and TRBJ2-7, is as follows: EAGVAQSPRYKIIEKRQSVAFWCNPISGHATLYWYQQILGQGPKLLIQFQNNGVVDDSQLPKDRFSAERLKGVDSTLKIQPAKLEDSAVYLCASSPSYEQYFGPGTRLTVT.

The chain is built from TRBV5-1 and TRBJ2-1; D not resolved. The CDR3 spans 14 residues. The V end was cut by 0 bases, the J end by 1 base, with 5 bases between. The germline V gene encodes CDR1 SGHRS and CDR2 YFSETQ. CDR3 in DNA: TGCGCCAGCAGCTTGGAAATGTCCTACAATGAGCAGTTCTTC. It is translated as CASSLEMSYNEQFF.

This clone has more than one count but fewer than ten. The chain carries TRBV2 and TRBJ1-4, with 8 bases identical to TRBD1. CDR1 and CDR2 (germline): SNHLY, FYNNEI. The CDR3 spans 15 residues. With 5 bases clipped from V and 7 bases from J, the junction kept 9 bases outside the gene matches. The CDR3 DNA is TGTGCCAGCAGTCCCTGGACAGGGCGGGGTGAAAAACTGTTTTTT. It codes for CASSPWTGRGEKLFF.

This clone was found once. The chain has TRBV18 and TRBJ2-3; tentatively, D is TRBD2 (6 bases). V was trimmed by 4 bases and J by 3 bases, leaving 8 bases between them. Per germline, CDR1 KGHSH and CDR2 LQKENI. The CDR3 spans 13 residues. The CDR3 sequence: CASSQGLTDTQYF. In DNA, the CDR3 is TGTGCCAGCTCACAAGGACTAACAGATACGCAGTATTTT.

The chain uses TRBV11-2 and TRBJ2-3; a possible D gene is TRBD1 (6 bases). Germline values: CDR1 SGHAT, CDR2 FQNNGV. This CDR3 spans 14 amino acids. Trimming removed 5 bases at V and 6 bases at J, with 15 bases between. The CDR3 DNA is TGTGCCAGCAGCGCAAACAACAGGGCCGATACGCAGTATTTT. It specifies CASSANNRADTQYF.

The gene calls are TRBV6-5 and TRBJ2-2; D unclear. This CDR3 has 14 amino acids. From germline, CDR1 is MNHEY and CDR2 SVGAGI. Trimming shortened V by 5 bases and J by 4 bases, and 11 bases separated the two germline ends. The chain's CDR3 is CASSELGLTGELFF. CDR3 DNA sequence: TGTGCCAGCAGTGAACTGGGCCTCACCGGGGAGCTGTTTTTT.

V and J are TRBV30 and TRBJ1-6; D gene ambiguous. The CDR3 is made up of 12 amino acids. V dropped 2 bases and J dropped 10 bases, with 9 bases sitting between them. Germline lookup yields CDR1 GTSNPN and CDR2 SVGIG (reference sequence). The DNA for the CDR3 is TGTGCCTGGAGTTTAACCGCCTCACCCCTCCACTTT. Translated: CAWSLTASPLHF.

This rearrangement joins TRBV19 to TRBJ1-2, with D maybe TRBD1 (6 bases). Trimming stripped 7 bases from V and 2 bases from J, with 17 bases between. CDR3 length: 15 amino acids. Germline CDR1 LNHDA, CDR2 SQIVND (reference sequence). Written as DNA, the CDR3 is TGTGCCAGTACCATCCGGACAGACCAGAACTATGGCTACACCTTC. Protein product: CASTIRTDQNYGYTF. The whole variable domain, filled in from reference TRBV19 and TRBJ1-2, reads DGGITQSPKYLFRKEGQNVTLSCEQNLNHDAMYWYRQDPGQGLRLIYYSQIVNDFQKGDIAEGYSVSREKKESFPLTVTSAQKNPTAFYLCASTIRTDQNYGYTFGSGTRLTVV.

The V call is TRBV18, the J call TRBJ1-3; D is possibly TRBD1 (5 bases). CDR3 length equals 14 residues. V lost 6 bases to trimming and J lost 4 bases, with 13 bases between them. Per germline, CDR1 KGHSH and CDR2 LQKENI. Here the CDR3 DNA reads TGTGCCAGCTCGCCGGCAGGGTTAGGAAACACCATATATTTT. It encodes CASSPAGLGNTIYF.

The chain couples TRBV7-9 to TRBJ2-2; D call uncertain. The length of the CDR3 is 13 residues. Germline CDR1 and CDR2: SEHNR and FQNEAQ (reference sequence). Deletions cut 3 bases from V and 6 bases from J, with 8 bases between. The CDR3 nucleotides are TGTGCCAGCAGCTTGTACCACCCCGGGGAGCTGTTTTTT. This translates into CASSLYHPGELFF.